This TCR beta chain was documented in a study of blood T cell repertoires in COVID-19. Whole-study context: The United States, Italy and Spain provided the acute and convalescent COVID-19 samples. Sources were T cells, B-cell-depleted T cells, or PBMCs; the material itself was cDNA or gDNA.

In the study's own analysis: Nucleated cell number was recorded as an estimate derived from reference gene primer amplification. Only in-frame clones appear in the TCRdb table, and some are missing; sequencing was by immunoSEQ multiplex PCR. That table supplies the V and J calls and clone size; D and trimming were determined from the DNA. This repertoire shows approximately 170,000 clones, about 83% found once; its top ten account for around 2.1%. This CDR3 spans 12 amino acids. CDR1 MDHEN and CDR2 SYDVKM come from the germline V gene. Between the trimmed V and J ends, which lost 8 bases and 2 bases, there was a span of 9 bases.

Source material: peripheral blood. The clonotype originates from a woman older than 75 with acute or convalescent COVID-19. V is TRBV28 and J is TRBJ1-2; TRBD1 might be the D (5 bases). The CDR3 spells CASLDTNYGYTF. The CDR3 DNA reads as TGTGCCAGCTTGGACACGAACTATGGCTACACCTTC.